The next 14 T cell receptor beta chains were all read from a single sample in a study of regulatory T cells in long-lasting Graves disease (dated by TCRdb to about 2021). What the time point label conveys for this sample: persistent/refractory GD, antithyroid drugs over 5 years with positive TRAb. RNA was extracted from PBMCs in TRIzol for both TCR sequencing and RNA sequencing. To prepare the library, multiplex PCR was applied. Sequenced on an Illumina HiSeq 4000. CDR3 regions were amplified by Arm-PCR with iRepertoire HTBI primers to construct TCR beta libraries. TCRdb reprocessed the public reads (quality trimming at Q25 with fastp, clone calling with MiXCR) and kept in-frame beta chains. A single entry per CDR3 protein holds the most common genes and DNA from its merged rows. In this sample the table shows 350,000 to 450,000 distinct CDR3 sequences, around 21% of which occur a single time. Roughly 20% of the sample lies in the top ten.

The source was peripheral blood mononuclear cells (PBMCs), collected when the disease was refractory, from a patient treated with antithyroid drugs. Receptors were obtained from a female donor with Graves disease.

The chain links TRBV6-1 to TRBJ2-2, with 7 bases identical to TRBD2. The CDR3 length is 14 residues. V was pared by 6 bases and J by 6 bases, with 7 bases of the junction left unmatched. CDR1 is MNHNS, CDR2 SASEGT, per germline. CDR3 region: CASRLSGMSGELFF. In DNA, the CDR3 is TGTGCCAGCAGACTGAGCGGGATGTCCGGGGAGCTGTTTTTT.

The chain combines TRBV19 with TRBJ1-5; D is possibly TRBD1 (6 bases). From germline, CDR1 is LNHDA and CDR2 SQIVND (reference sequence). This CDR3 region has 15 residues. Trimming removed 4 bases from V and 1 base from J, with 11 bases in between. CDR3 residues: CASSKGVLSNQPQHF. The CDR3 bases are TGTGCCAGTAGTAAGGGGGTTTTGAGCAATCAGCCCCAGCATTTT.

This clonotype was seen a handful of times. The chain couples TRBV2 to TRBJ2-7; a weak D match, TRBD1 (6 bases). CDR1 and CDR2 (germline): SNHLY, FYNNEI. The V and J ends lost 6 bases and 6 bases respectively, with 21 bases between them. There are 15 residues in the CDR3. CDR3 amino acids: CASSSLSDLGAEQYF. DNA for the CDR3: TGTGCCAGCAGCAGCCTCAGCGACCTGGGGGCCGAGCAGTACTTC.

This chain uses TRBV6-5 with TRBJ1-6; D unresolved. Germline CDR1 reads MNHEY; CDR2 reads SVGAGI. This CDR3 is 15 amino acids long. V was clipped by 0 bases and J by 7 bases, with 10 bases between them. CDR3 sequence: CASSYSVTLNSPLHF. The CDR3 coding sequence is TGTGCCAGCAGTTACTCGGTGACCTTAAATTCACCCCTCCACTTT.

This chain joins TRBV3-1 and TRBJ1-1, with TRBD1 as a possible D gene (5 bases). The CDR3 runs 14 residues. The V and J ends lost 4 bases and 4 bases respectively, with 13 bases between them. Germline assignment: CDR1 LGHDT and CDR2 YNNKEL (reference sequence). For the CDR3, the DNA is TGTGCCAGCAGCCGCAAGAGAGGGGCCACTGAAGCTTTCTTT. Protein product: CASSRKRGATEAFF.

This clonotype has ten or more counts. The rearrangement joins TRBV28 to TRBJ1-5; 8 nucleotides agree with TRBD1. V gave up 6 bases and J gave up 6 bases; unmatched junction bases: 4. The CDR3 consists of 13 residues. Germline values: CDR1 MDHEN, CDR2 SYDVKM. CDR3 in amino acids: CASSQDRVQPQHF. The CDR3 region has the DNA TGTGCCAGCAGCCAGGACAGGGTTCAGCCCCAGCATTTT.

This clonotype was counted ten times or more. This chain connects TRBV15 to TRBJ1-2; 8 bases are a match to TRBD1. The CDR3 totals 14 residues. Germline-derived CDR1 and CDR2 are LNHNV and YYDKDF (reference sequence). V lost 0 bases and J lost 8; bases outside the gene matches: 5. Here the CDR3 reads CATSREDRAYGYTF. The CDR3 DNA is TGTGCCACCAGCAGAGAGGACAGGGCGTACGGCTACACCTTC.

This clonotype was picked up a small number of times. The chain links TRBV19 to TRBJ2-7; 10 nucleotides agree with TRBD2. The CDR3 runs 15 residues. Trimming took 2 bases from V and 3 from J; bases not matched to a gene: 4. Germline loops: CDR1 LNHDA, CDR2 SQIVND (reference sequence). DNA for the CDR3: TGTGCCAGTAGTATAAGGCTAGCGGGAGTCTACGAGCAGTACTTC. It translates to CASSIRLAGVYEQYF. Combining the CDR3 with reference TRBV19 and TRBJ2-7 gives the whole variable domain DGGITQSPKYLFRKEGQNVTLSCEQNLNHDAMYWYRQDPGQGLRLIYYSQIVNDFQKGDIAEGYSVSREKKESFPLTVTSAQKNPTAFYLCASSIRLAGVYEQYFGPGTRLTVT.

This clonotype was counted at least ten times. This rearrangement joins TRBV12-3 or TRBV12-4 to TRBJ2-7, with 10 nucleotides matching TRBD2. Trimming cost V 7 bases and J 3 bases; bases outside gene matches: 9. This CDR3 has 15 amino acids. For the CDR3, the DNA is TGTGCCAGCACCCGTGGACTAGCGGAGAACTACGAGCAGTACTTC. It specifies CASTRGLAENYEQYF.

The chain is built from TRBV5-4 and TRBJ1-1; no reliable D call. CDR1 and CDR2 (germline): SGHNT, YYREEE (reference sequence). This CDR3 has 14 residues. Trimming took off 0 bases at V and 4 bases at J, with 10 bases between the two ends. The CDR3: CASSLVGSGTEAFF. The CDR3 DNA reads TGTGCCAGCAGCTTGGTGGGATCGGGCACTGAAGCTTTCTTT.

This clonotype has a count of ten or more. The DNA of the CDR3 is TGTGCCAGCGGGGTTCCCTCCTACGAGCAGTACTTC. It yields the protein CASGVPSYEQYF. The chain links TRBV28 to TRBJ2-7; D is ambiguous. This CDR3 contains 12 residues. Trimming pared 8 bases from V and 0 bases from J, leaving 8 bases between. Germline lookup yields CDR1 MDHEN and CDR2 SYDVKM.

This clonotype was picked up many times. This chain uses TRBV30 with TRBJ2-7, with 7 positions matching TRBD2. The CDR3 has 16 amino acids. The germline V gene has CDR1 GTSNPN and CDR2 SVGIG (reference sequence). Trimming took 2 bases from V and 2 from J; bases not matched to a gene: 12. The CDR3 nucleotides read TGTGCCTGGAGTCTTATCGGGACTATTGGACCCTACGAGCAGTACTTC. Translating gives CAWSLIGTIGPYEQYF.

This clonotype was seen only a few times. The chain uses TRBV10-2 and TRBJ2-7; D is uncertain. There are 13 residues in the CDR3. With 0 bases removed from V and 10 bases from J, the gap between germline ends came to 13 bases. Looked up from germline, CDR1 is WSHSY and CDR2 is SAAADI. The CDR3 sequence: CASSESKGSSQYF. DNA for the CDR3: TGCGCCAGCAGTGAGTCGAAGGGCAGTTCTCAGTACTTC.

CDR3 bases: TGTGCCAGCTCACCGACGCGGCGAGATACGCAGTATTTT. Translated, it gives CASSPTRRDTQYF. The V call is TRBV18, the J call TRBJ2-3; D gene uncertain. Trimming shortened V by 3 bases and J by 5 bases, and 9 bases separated the two germline ends. Germline CDR1 is KGHSH and CDR2 is LQKENI. CDR3 length equals 13 residues.